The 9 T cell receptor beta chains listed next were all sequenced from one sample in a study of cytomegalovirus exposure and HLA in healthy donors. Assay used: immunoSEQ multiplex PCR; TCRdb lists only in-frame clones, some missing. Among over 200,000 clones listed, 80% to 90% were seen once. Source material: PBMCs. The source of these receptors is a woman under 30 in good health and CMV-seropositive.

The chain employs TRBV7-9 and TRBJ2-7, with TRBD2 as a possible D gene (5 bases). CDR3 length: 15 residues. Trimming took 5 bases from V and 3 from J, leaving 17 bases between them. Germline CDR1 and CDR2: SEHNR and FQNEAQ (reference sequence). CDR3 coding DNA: TGTGCCAGCAGCAGTGAGGGCTACCGCGACTACGAGCAGTACTTC. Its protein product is CASSSEGYRDYEQYF.

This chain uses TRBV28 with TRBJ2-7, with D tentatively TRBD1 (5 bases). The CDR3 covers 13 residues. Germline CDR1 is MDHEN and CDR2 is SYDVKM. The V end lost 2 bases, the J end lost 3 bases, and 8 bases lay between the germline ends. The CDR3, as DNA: TGTGCCAGCAGTTTACCGACAGTCTACGAGCAGTACTTC. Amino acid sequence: CASSLPTVYEQYF.

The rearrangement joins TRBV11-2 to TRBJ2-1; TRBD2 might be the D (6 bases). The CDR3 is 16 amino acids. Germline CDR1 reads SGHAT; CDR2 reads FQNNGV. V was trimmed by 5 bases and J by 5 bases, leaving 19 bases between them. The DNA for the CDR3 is TGTGCCAGCAGCCTAAAGGGATGGAGGGGACACAATGAGCAGTTCTTC. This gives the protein CASSLKGWRGHNEQFF.

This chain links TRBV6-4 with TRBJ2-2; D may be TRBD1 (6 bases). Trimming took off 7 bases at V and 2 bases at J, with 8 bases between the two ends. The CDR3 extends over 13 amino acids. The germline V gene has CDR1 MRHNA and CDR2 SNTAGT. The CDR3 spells CASKDRNTGELFF. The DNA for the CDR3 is TGTGCCAGCAAGGACAGAAACACCGGGGAGCTGTTTTTT.

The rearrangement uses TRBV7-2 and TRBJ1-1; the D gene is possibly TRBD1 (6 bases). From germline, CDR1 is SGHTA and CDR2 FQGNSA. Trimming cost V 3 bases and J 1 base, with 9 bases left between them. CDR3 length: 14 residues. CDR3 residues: CASSFDRRNTEAFF. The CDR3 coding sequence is TGTGCCAGCAGCTTCGACAGGAGGAACACTGAAGCTTTCTTT.

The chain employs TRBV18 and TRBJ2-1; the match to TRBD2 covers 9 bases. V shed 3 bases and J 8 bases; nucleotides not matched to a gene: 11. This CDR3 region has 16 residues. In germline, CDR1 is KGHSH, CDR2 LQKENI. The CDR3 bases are TGTGCCAGCTCACCGCCCCTAGCGGGATCTGGGGATGAGCAGTTCTTC. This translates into CASSPPLAGSGDEQFF.

The CDR3 spells CASSQDFPGSTEAFF. The CDR3 DNA follows: TGTGCCAGCAGCCAAGATTTTCCCGGTTCCACTGAAGCTTTCTTT. This sequence joins TRBV14 and TRBJ1-1, with unresolved D. The CDR3 is 15 residues long. The ends were cut back, 0 bases at V and 4 bases at J, with 12 bases in the middle. CDR1 is SGHDN and CDR2 is FVKESK in the germline V gene.

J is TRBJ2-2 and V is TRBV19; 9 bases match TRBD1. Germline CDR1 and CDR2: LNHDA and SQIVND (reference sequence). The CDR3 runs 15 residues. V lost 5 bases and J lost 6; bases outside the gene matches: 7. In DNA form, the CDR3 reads TGTGCCAGTAGTCCCGGACAGGGGAGCGCCGGGGAGCTGTTTTTT. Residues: CASSPGQGSAGELFF.

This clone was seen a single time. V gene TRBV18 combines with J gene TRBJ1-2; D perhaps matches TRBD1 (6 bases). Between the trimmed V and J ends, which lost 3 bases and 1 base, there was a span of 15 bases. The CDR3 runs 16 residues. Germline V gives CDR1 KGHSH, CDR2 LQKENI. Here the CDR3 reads CASSPWTAHDNYGYTF. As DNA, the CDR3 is TGTGCCAGCTCACCCTGGACAGCCCACGATAACTATGGCTACACCTTC.